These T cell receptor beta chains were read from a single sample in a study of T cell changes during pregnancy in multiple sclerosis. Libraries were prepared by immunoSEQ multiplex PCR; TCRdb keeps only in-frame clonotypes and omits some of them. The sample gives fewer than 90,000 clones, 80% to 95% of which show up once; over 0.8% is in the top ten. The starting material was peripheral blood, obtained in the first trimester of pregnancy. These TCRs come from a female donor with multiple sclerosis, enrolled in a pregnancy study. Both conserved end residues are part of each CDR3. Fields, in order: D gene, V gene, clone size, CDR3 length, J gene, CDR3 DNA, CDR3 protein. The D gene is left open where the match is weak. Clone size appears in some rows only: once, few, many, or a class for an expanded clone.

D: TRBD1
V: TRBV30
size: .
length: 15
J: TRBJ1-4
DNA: TGTGCCTGGGAGCCTCACCGGGACAGAAATGAAAAACTGTTTTTT
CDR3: CAWEPHRDRNEKLFF

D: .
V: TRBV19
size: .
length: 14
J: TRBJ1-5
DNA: TGTGCCAGTAGCGGCCGGGTGCGCAATCAGCCCCAGCATTTT
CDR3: CASSGRVRNQPQHF

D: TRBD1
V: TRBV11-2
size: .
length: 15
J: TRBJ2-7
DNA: TGTGCCAGCAGCGCCGACAGGGGGCGATTTAACGAGCAGTACTTC
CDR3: CASSADRGRFNEQYF

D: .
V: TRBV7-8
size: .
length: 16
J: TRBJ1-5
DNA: TGTGCCAGCAGCTTTAAAAGGGAGGTAGTCAATCAGCCCCAGCATTTT
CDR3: CASSFKREVVNQPQHF

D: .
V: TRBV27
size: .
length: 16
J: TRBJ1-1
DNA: TGTGCCAGCAGATTAATAGCTAGGGGTTCCAGCACTGAAGCTTTCTTT
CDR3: CASRLIARGSSTEAFF

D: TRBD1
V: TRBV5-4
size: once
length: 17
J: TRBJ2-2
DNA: TGTGCCAGCAGGAATTTGTTGGACAGGGGGCATCCCGGGGAGCTGTTTTTT
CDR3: CASRNLLDRGHPGELFF

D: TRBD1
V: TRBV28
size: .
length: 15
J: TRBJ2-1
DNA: TGTGCCAGCAGTTTACATCGGGACAGGCGCAATGAGCAGTTCTTC
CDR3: CASSLHRDRRNEQFF

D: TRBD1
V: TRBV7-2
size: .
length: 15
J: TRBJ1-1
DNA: TGTGCCAGCAGCTTAACGGACAGGAGGAACACTGAAGCTTTCTTT
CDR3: CASSLTDRRNTEAFF

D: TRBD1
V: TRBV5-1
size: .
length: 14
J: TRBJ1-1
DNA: TGCGCCAGCAGCTCCCCGGACAGGGGCACTGAAGCTTTCTTT
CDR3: CASSSPDRGTEAFF

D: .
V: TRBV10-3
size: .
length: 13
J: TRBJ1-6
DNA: TGTGCCATCAGTGAGAAAGCAAATTCACCCCTCCACTTT
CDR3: CAISEKANSPLHF

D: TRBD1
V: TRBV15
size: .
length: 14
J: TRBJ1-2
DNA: TGTGCCACCAGCCTAGGCCAGGGGGCCTATGGCTACACCTTC
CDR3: CATSLGQGAYGYTF

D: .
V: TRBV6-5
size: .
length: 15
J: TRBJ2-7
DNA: TGTGCCAGCAGTTACTCGGGGCAGTTTACCTACGAGCAGTACTTC
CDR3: CASSYSGQFTYEQYF

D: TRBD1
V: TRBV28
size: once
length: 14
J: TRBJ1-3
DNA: TGTGCCAGCAGTTTGCAGGGGGCGGGAAACACCATATATTTT
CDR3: CASSLQGAGNTIYF

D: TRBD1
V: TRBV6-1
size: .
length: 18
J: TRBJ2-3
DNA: TGTGCCAGCAGTGAAGCGACAGGGTGGCTTCGAGGGGCAGATACGCAGTATTTT
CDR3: CASSEATGWLRGADTQYF

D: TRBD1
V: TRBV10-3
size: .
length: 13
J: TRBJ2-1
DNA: TGTGCCATCAGTGGACAGGGGAATGATGAGCAGTTCTTC
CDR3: CAISGQGNDEQFF

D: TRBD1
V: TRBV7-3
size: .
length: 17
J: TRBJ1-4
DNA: TGTGCCAGCACCGATGGAAGCAGGGGGCCTTGGGATGAAAAACTGTTTTTT
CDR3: CASTDGSRGPWDEKLFF

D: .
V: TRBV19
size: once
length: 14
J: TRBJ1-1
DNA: TGTGCCAGTAGTCCGACGACACCGAACACTGAAGCTTTCTTT
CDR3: CASSPTTPNTEAFF